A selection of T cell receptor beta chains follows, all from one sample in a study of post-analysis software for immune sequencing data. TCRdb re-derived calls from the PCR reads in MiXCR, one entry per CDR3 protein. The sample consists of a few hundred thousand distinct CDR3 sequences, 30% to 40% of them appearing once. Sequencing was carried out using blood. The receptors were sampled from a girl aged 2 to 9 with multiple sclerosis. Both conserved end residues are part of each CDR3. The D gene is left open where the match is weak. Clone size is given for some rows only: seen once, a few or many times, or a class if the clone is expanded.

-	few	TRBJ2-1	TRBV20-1	CSASKLAGLEQFF	TGCAGTGCCTCCAAACTGGCCGGGCTTGAGCAGTTCTTC
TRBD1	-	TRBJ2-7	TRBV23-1	CASSQSDRVASYEQYF	TGCGCCAGCAGTCAATCGGACAGGGTTGCTTCCTACGAGCAGTACTTC
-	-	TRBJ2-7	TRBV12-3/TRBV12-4	CASNLRNGYEQYF	TGTGCCAGCAATCTAAGGAATGGATACGAGCAGTACTTC
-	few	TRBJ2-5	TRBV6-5	CASSRARVETQYF	TGTGCCAGCAGCCGGGCCCGGGTGGAGACCCAGTACTTC
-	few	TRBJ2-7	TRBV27	CASSLGSHGDYEQYF	TGTGCCAGCAGTTTAGGCTCCCATGGAGACTACGAGCAGTACTTC
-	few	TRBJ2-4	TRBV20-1	CSARVGGPNIQYF	TGCAGTGCTAGAGTAGGGGGGCCGAACATTCAGTACTTC
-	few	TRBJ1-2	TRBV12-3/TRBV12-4	CASSFDYGYTF	TGTGCCAGCAGTTTTGACTATGGCTACACCTTC
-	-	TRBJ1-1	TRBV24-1	CATSDFGNTEAFF	TGTGCCACCAGTGATTTCGGAAACACTGAAGCTTTCTTT
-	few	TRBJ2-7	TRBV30	CAWGDGGKNYEQYF	TGTGCCTGGGGTGATGGGGGAAAGAACTACGAGCAGTACTTC
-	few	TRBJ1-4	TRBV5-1	CASSLFREKGNEKLFF	TGCGCCAGCAGCTTGTTCCGGGAGAAGGGGAATGAAAAACTGTTTTTT
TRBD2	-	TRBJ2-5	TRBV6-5	CASSPSGTRSETQYF	TGTGCCAGCAGTCCCTCCGGGACTAGGTCAGAGACCCAGTACTTC
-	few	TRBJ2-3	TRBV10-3	CAISEGQGPINTDTQYF	TGTGCCATCAGTGAGGGGCAGGGGCCGATAAATACAGATACGCAGTATTTT
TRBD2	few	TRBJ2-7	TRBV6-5	CASSQRGGGYEQYF	TGTGCCAGCTCTCAGCGGGGGGGCGGCTACGAGCAGTACTTC
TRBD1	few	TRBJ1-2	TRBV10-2	CASSPGTGVLNYGYTF	TGCGCCAGCAGTCCCGGGACAGGGGTCCTCAACTATGGCTACACCTTC
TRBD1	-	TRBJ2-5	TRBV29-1	CSVENRGRWETQYF	TGCAGCGTTGAAAACAGGGGGCGCTGGGAGACCCAGTACTTC
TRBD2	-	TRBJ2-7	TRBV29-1	CSVSKGGTSGPRPWDEQYF	TGCAGCGTCTCCAAAGGGGGGACTAGCGGTCCTCGGCCTTGGGACGAGCAGTACTTC